This T cell receptor (beta chain) came from a study of CD8 T cells in ankylosing spondylitis. Each CDR3 protein is one row after TCRdb ran MiXCR on the 5' RACE reads. The repertoire holds approximately 540,000 distinct CDR3 sequences, roughly an eighth seen once, with around 6.8% in the top ten. V was cut by 7 bases and J by 0 bases, with 11 bases left in between. The CDR3 has 14 amino acids. Germline V gene data show CDR1 as SGHRS and CDR2 as YFSETQ. As to this clonotype: Antigen specificity is unknown.

Study-level points and caveats: Disease-associated clones were CD8+ and fairly uncommon in peripheral blood. Matched ankylosing spondylitis synovial fluid reportedly contained a significantly enriched population of disease-linked clones. What seemed typical of ankylosing spondylitis blood was a TCR beta motif built from roughly 8 highly homologous variants.

Sequencing input: blood, either unsorted or a sorted T cell fraction (not recorded which). V gene TRBV5-1 combines with J gene TRBJ2-1; D is perhaps TRBD2 (5 bases). This receptor was obtained from a male donor with ankylosing spondylitis. The CDR3 DNA follows: TGCGCCAGCGGAAGCGGCCTCTCCTACAATGAGCAGTTCTTC. This encodes CASGSGLSYNEQFF.